This T cell receptor beta chain is from a study of OX40 agonist ivuxolimab in advanced cancers. CDR3 length: 13 residues. V shed 0 bases and J shed 4 bases, with 7 bases lying between them. Germline assignment: CDR1 LNHDA and CDR2 SQIVND (reference sequence). Study-level results: Clonal expansion from baseline to week 6 occurred in both CD4+ and CD8+ T cells. Some patients who did not respond also had low normalized T-cell clonal expansion.

Some clones are missing from TCRdb's copy, which holds only in-frame ones; the method was immunoSEQ multiplex PCR. Among tens of thousands of clones listed, approximately 78% were seen once. A word on this clone: Its target is not known.

The clonotype comes from an adult with an advanced solid tumor such as melanoma, head and neck, liver or kidney cancer. The chain recombines TRBV19 with TRBJ2-7; D unclear. Here the sequenced sample was CD4+ or CD8+ T cells sorted from blood, taken in a trial of the OX40 agonist ivuxolimab. CDR3 sequence reads: CASSIEGGYEQYF. CDR3 in DNA: TGTGCCAGTAGTATAGAGGGCGGTTACGAGCAGTACTTC.